This TCR beta chain was profiled in a study of vaccination effects on CD4 cells after COVID-19. The overall study: Samples collected post-vaccine were obtained a median of 72 days after the second dose.

Trimming cost V 5 bases and J 7 bases, with 11 bases left between them. CDR3 size: 13 residues. Germline-derived CDR1 and CDR2 are SNHLY and FYNNEI. As to this clone: Antigen unknown.

ViraFEST expansion of antigen-specific CD4+ T cells with viral peptide pools preceded sequencing. Having been cultured for around ten days, the cells underwent CD4+ T cell isolation. Participants received two doses of either the BNT162b2 or mRNA-1273 vaccine. Notes on the study in general: There was only 1 of 255 vaccine-induced clones in healthy vaccinees that cross-reacted with common cold coronaviruses. The study got few convalescent patients and did not collect any early post-infection timepoints. At late timepoints after vaccination, vaccine- and infection-induced clones shrank markedly.

TCRdb's copy holds only in-frame clones and misses some; the assay was immunoSEQ multiplex PCR. In the table there are about 59,000 clones, around 82% of which are singletons. This TCR came from a human donor who received a COVID-19 vaccine. Sequenced material: CD4+ T cells from PBMCs cultured with HCoV-OC43 spike peptides, taken after COVID-19 vaccination. The sample's subset: HCoV-OC43 spike overlapping peptide pool stimulation. The chain couples TRBV2 to TRBJ1-4; D perhaps matches TRBD1 (6 bases). CDR3: CASSLQGTEKLFF. DNA of the CDR3: TGTGCCAGCAGTTTACAGGGTACTGAAAAACTGTTTTTT.